This T cell receptor (beta chain) appears in the sequencing data of a study of blood T cell repertoires in COVID-19. Study-wide background: Samples taken during acute and convalescent COVID-19 were collected in the United States, Italy and Spain.

A Seattle source enrolled patients during active infection and followed them longitudinally. Methods used by the authors: Counts of nucleated cells, estimated from reference gene primer amplification, were obtained. Some clones are missing from TCRdb's copy, which holds only in-frame ones; the method was immunoSEQ multiplex PCR. V, J and clone size are those of that table, while D and trimming were read from the DNA. The table lists about 300,000 clones, around nine tenths of them singletons. Germline V CDR1 and CDR2: LGHNA, YNFKEQ. The CDR3 has 13 amino acids. The V end lost 0 bases, the J end lost 4 bases, and 6 bases lay between the germline ends.

The gene calls are TRBV4-2 and TRBJ2-5; no clear D. The sequenced sample consisted of peripheral blood. This TCR derives from a woman in her 30s with COVID-19, enrolled during active disease. The CDR3 sequence: CASSQEVRETQYF. CDR3 sequence (DNA): TGTGCCAGCAGCCAAGAAGTGCGAGAGACCCAGTACTTC.